The 26 T cell receptor beta chains below come from one sample, sequenced in a study of blood T cell repertoires in COVID-19 (dated by TCRdb to about 2020). Library preparation employed the immunoSEQ multiplex PCR assay. Not all clones reach the TCRdb copy of this immuneACCESS table, which keeps in-frame sequences only. Checked studies attribute under half of the gap to unresolved V genes and leave the rest unexplained. The sample records approximately 170,000 clones, approximately 82% of which are singletons. Of the sample, 8% to 11% is held by the ten largest clones. The sequenced material came from peripheral blood. These receptors were obtained from a woman of 80 years or more with active or convalescent COVID-19.

The gene calls are TRBV7-9 and TRBJ2-5; 8 bases agree with TRBD1. Germline CDR1 SEHNR, CDR2 FQNEAQ (reference sequence). The CDR3 is made up of 14 amino acids. The ends lost 4 bases at V and 5 bases at J; junction bases unmatched: 6. In DNA form, the CDR3 reads TGTGCCAGCAGCTCGACAGGGGTATGGGAGACCCAGTACTTC. Its protein is CASSSTGVWETQYF.

The rearrangement uses TRBV9 and TRBJ2-3; D may be TRBD2 (5 bases). The germline V and J ends were trimmed by 4 bases and 3 bases, with 18 bases remaining between them. The CDR3 runs 16 residues. Germline CDR1 and CDR2: SGDLS and YYNGEE. The DNA of the CDR3 is TGTGCCAGCAGCCTGACGGGGAACCCGGCGACAGATACGCAGTATTTT. Translation: CASSLTGNPATDTQYF.

This sequence joins TRBV19 and TRBJ2-1; the match to TRBD2 covers 14 bases. V dropped 5 bases and J dropped 7; count of bases not matched to a gene: 10. Germline-derived CDR1 and CDR2 are LNHDA and SQIVND (reference sequence). The CDR3 length is 17 residues. CDR3 in amino acids: CASSSRGLAGEVNEQFF. As DNA, the CDR3 is TGTGCCAGTAGTTCCCGGGGACTAGCGGGAGAGGTAAATGAGCAGTTCTTC.

This chain uses TRBV28 with TRBJ2-1; no clear D gene. Trimming took off 5 bases at V and 10 bases at J, with 9 bases between the two ends. CDR1 is MDHEN, CDR2 SYDVKM, per germline. The CDR3 covers 11 residues. The CDR3 DNA reads TGTGCCAGCAGTGATAGCTGGGAGCAGTTCTTC. Translation gives CASSDSWEQFF.

The J gene is TRBJ1-4, the V gene TRBV2; perhaps TRBD1 as D (5 bases). Looked up from germline, CDR1 is SNHLY and CDR2 is FYNNEI. The CDR3 contains 13 residues. In DNA form, the CDR3 reads TGTGCAACCAGGGATTACCCTAATGAAAAACTGTTTTTT. As protein: CATRDYPNEKLFF.

This clone was recorded a few times. The chain employs TRBV30 and TRBJ1-1; the match to TRBD1 covers 8 bases. V lost 5 bases to trimming and J lost 8 bases; unmatched junction nucleotides: 10. This CDR3 has 13 residues. CDR1 and CDR2 (germline): GTSNPN, SVGIG (reference sequence). The DNA of the CDR3 is TGTGCCTGGGGCAGGGGGACAGGTCTCGAAGCTTTCTTT. It encodes CAWGRGTGLEAFF.

The chain employs TRBV6-5 and TRBJ2-7; TRBD1 aligns across 10 bases. This CDR3 comprises 14 residues. Trimming took 7 bases from V and 6 from J; bases not matched to a gene: 9. Germline-derived CDR1 and CDR2 are MNHEY and SVGAGI. The CDR3 region is CASTRTGQGGEQYF. The CDR3 DNA reads as TGTGCCAGCACCAGAACCGGACAGGGGGGCGAGCAGTACTTC.

The gene calls are TRBV9 and TRBJ1-6; 7 bases match TRBD1. CDR3 length equals 16 residues. The germline V gene has CDR1 SGDLS and CDR2 YYNGEE. V dropped 0 bases and J dropped 7; count of bases not matched to a gene: 7. The CDR3 nucleotides read TGTGCCAGCAGCGTAGGTCTTGGGACAGTCAATTCACCCCTCCACTTT. Its translation is CASSVGLGTVNSPLHF.

In nucleotides, the CDR3 is TGTGCCAGCAGCTTGGCCCGGGAGGGGCTAAATGAAAAACTGTTTTTT. Amino acids: CASSLAREGLNEKLFF. The chain carries TRBV5-4 and TRBJ1-4; D may be TRBD1 (5 bases). The CDR3 runs 16 residues. V gave up 0 bases and J gave up 5 bases, with 14 bases separating them. Germline V gives CDR1 SGHNT, CDR2 YYREEE (reference sequence).

This clone appeared a few times. The rearrangement links TRBV19 to TRBJ1-1; 8 nucleotides agree with TRBD1. This CDR3 spans 15 amino acids. With V trimmed by 6 bases and J by 2 bases, 8 bases remained unmatched. In germline, CDR1 is LNHDA, CDR2 SQIVND (reference sequence). The CDR3 loop is CASRALGQGNTEAFF. The CDR3, as DNA: TGTGCCAGTAGGGCCTTAGGACAGGGAAACACTGAAGCTTTCTTT.

The gene calls are TRBV27 and TRBJ2-1; D is ambiguous. Germline V gene data show CDR1 as MNHEY and CDR2 as SMNVEV (reference sequence). Trimming left V 5 bases short and J 4 bases short, with 12 bases between. The CDR3 covers 14 residues. The CDR3 nucleotides read TGTGCCAGCAGTCCCTCGACTTGGTACAATGAGCAGTTCTTC. It specifies CASSPSTWYNEQFF.

The chain uses TRBV9 and TRBJ2-1; 7 bases fit TRBD2. This CDR3 is built from 16 residues. With 1 base clipped from V and 4 bases from J, the junction kept 8 bases outside the gene matches. The germline gives CDR1 SGDLS, CDR2 YYNGEE. CDR3 nucleotide sequence: TGTGCCAGCAGCGTAAACTCCAAGCGGGGATACAATGAGCAGTTCTTC. Residues: CASSVNSKRGYNEQFF.

J is TRBJ2-3 and V is TRBV7-9; TRBD2 is a possible D gene (6 bases). This CDR3 has 15 residues. Germline V gene lookup returns CDR1 SEHNR and CDR2 FQNEAQ (reference sequence). Trimming removed 5 bases at V and 6 bases at J, with 18 bases between. Here the CDR3 reads CASSIRSGSSDTQYF. The CDR3 bases are TGTGCCAGCAGCATCCGGTCCGGGAGTTCGGATACGCAGTATTTT.

The CDR3 coding sequence is TGTGCCAGCAGCTTAGTGACAGGGTTGGCGCATACGCAGTATTTT. Translating gives CASSLVTGLAHTQYF. This chain links TRBV5-4 with TRBJ2-3, with 7 bases identical to TRBD1. CDR3 length equals 15 residues. V lost 2 bases, J lost 7 bases, and 10 bases stayed unmatched. CDR1 is SGHNT, CDR2 YYREEE, per germline (reference sequence). Complete variable domain (other parts from reference TRBV5-4 and TRBJ2-3): ETGVTQSPTHLIKTRGQQVTLRCSSQSGHNTVSWYQQALGQGPQFIFQYYREEENGRGNFPPRFSGLQFPNYSSELNVNALELDDSALYLCASSLVTGLAHTQYFGPGTRLTVL.

This chain uses TRBV7-6 with TRBJ2-1; TRBD2 agrees at 8 bases. V trimming: 4 bases; J trimming: 10 bases; junction bases outside the gene matches: 6. The CDR3 spans 13 residues. Germline V gene sequence: CDR1 SGHVS, CDR2 FNYEAQ. The CDR3 coding sequence is TGTGCCAGCAGCTCGGGGACTAGTATAGAGCAGTTCTTC. Its translation: CASSSGTSIEQFF.

The chain links TRBV2 to TRBJ2-7; 8 bases agree with TRBD1. The CDR3 extends over 14 amino acids. V gave up 3 bases and J gave up 2 bases; unmatched junction bases: 3. The V gene's germline CDR1 is SNHLY and CDR2 FYNNEI. CDR3 coding DNA: TGTGCCAGCAGTGACCAGGGGGCCACCTACGAGCAGTACTTC. This codes for CASSDQGATYEQYF.

In its sample, this clone was seen a few times. The chain joins TRBV12-3 or TRBV12-4 to TRBJ1-2; D uncertain. The CDR3 loop spans 13 amino acids. V lost 1 base, J lost 7 bases, and 10 bases lay in between. The CDR3 region is CASSLGEAGGYTF. As DNA, the CDR3 is TGTGCCAGCAGTTTAGGAGAGGCGGGTGGCTACACCTTC.

The rearrangement uses TRBV10-3 and TRBJ1-5; TRBD1 might be the D (5 bases). Trimming removed 4 bases at V and 4 bases at J, with 14 bases between. The CDR3 sequence is 15 residues long. From germline, CDR1 is ENHRY and CDR2 SYGVKD. CDR3 bases: TGTGCCATCAGTGCGGGGGGGATAAGGAATCAGCCCCAGCATTTT. Its translation: CAISAGGIRNQPQHF.

CDR3 DNA: TGTGCCAGCAGCTTAGTAAGCAGGGGGCTTGGCTACACCTTC. Protein product: CASSLVSRGLGYTF. The chain links TRBV7-9 to TRBJ1-2; 8 positions agree with TRBD1. CDR3 length equals 14 residues. The V segment lost 1 base and the J segment 7 bases; nucleotides outside the gene matches: 5. The V gene's germline CDR1 is SEHNR and CDR2 FQNEAQ (reference sequence).

This clone has just a few counts. The J gene is TRBJ1-4, the V gene TRBV6-5, with 8 bases aligning to TRBD1. The CDR3 runs 13 residues. Looked up from germline, CDR1 is MNHEY and CDR2 is SVGAGI. Trimming took 7 bases from V and 7 from J; bases not matched to a gene: 5. CDR3 sequence reads: CASNGQGGEKLFF. CDR3 bases: TGTGCCAGCAATGGACAGGGCGGTGAAAAACTGTTTTTT.

This clone was picked up one time. This chain connects TRBV23-1 to TRBJ1-3; D is perhaps TRBD1 (6 bases). TRBV23-1 is placed among ORFs of uncertain function. Deletions cut 6 bases from V and 0 bases from J, with 24 bases between. This CDR3 contains 19 residues. The CDR3 loop reads CASRGCRKTGPFSGNTIYF. In DNA form, the CDR3 reads TGCGCCAGCAGGGGATGTCGAAAGACAGGTCCATTCTCTGGAAACACCATATATTTT.

A single count supports this clone. V usage is TRBV3-1 (or the pseudogene TRBV3-2) and J usage is TRBJ2-3; 11 positions agree with TRBD2. The CDR3 extends over 15 amino acids. Trimming at V came to 4 bases and at J to 3 bases, leaving 3 bases not matched to a gene. The V gene's germline CDR1 is LGHDT and CDR2 YNNKEL (reference sequence). CDR3 nucleotides: TGTGCCAGCAGCCTAGCGGGAGGGCCTACAGATACGCAGTATTTT. Protein sequence: CASSLAGGPTDTQYF.

The chain links TRBV15 to TRBJ2-2, with D possibly matching TRBD1 (5 bases). Germline CDR1 is LNHNV and CDR2 is YYDKDF (reference sequence). The CDR3 sequence is 14 residues long. V shed 8 bases and J shed 6 bases, with 16 bases lying between them. As DNA, the CDR3 is TGTGCCACCCAGGGTCAAGGGCAAGCCGGGGAGCTGTTTTTT. Translated, it gives CATQGQGQAGELFF.

This chain links TRBV5-1 with TRBJ1-1; TRBD1 might be the D (5 bases). This CDR3 has 14 residues. CDR1 is SGHRS and CDR2 is YFSETQ in the germline V gene. V was trimmed by 6 bases and J by 2 bases, leaving 14 bases between them. CDR3 sequence reads: CASMVSQGNTEAFF. The CDR3 region has the DNA TGCGCCAGCATGGTTTCGCAGGGCAACACTGAAGCTTTCTTT. The entire variable domain, with the rest obtained from reference TRBV5-1 and TRBJ1-1, is as follows: KAGVTQTPRYLIKTRGQQVTLSCSPISGHRSVSWYQQTPGQGLQFLFEYFSETQRNKGNFPGRFSGRQFSNSRSEMNVSTLELGDSALYLCASMVSQGNTEAFFGQGTRLTVV.

The rearrangement joins TRBV19 to TRBJ1-4, with D tentatively TRBD1 (6 bases). CDR3 length: 14 residues. Trimming removed 9 bases from V and 4 bases from J, with 15 bases in between. CDR1 is LNHDA and CDR2 is SQIVND in the germline V gene (reference sequence). The CDR3 reads CASQSDSGNEKLFF. Written as DNA, the CDR3 is TGTGCCAGCCAATCGGACAGTGGTAATGAAAAACTGTTTTTT.

V and J are TRBV6-1 and TRBJ2-1, with 7 bases matching TRBD2. This CDR3 is 17 amino acids long. Losses at the gene ends were 0 bases for V and 0 bases for J; bases not matched to a gene: 5. CDR1 is MNHNS and CDR2 is SASEGT in the germline V gene. CDR3 loop: CASSEAWGGSSYNEQFF. Here the CDR3 DNA reads TGTGCCAGCAGTGAAGCGTGGGGCGGGAGCTCCTACAATGAGCAGTTCTTC.